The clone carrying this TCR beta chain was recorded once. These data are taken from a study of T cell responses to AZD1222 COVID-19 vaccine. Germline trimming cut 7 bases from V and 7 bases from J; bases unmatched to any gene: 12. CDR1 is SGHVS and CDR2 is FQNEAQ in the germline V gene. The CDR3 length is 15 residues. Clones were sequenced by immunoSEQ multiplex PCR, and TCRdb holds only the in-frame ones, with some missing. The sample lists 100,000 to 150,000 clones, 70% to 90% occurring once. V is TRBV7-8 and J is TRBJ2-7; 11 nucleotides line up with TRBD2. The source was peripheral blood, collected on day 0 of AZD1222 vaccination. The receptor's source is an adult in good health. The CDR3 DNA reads TGTGCCAGCACCGATATAGCGGGGGGGCCCAAAGAGCAGTACTTC. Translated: CASTDIAGGPKEQYF.